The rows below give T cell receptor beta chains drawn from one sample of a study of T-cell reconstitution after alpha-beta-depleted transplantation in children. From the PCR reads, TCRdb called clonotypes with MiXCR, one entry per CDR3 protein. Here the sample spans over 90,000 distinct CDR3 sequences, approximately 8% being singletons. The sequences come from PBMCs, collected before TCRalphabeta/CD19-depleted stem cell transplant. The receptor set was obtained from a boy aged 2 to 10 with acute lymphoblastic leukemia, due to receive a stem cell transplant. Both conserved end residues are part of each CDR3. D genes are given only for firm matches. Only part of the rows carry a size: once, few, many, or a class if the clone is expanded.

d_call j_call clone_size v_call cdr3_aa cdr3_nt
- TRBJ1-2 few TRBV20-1 CSARVEVDYGYTF TGCAGTGCTAGAGTGGAGGTAGACTATGGCTACACCTTC
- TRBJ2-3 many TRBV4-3 CASSHSVTRGTDTQYF TGCGCCAGCAGCCACTCTGTGACACGTGGGACCGATACGCAGTATTTT
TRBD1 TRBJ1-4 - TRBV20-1 CSARAGQVEKLFF TGCAGTGCTAGGGCGGGACAGGTTGAAAAACTGTTTTTT
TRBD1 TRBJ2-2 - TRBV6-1 CASSPWTGLNTGELFF TGTGCCAGCAGCCCTTGGACAGGGCTGAACACCGGGGAGCTGTTTTTT
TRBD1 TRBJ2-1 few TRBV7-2 CASTQLKTGTYNEQFF TGTGCCAGCACCCAGCTTAAGACAGGGACCTACAATGAGCAGTTCTTC
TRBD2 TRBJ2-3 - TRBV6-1 CASTSNQIAGTYTQYF TGTGCCAGCACCAGTAACCAGATAGCGGGGACATATACGCAGTATTTT
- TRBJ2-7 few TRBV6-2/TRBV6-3 CASTLGGLSSYEQYF TGTGCCAGCACTTTGGGGGGCCTCAGCTCCTACGAGCAGTACTTC
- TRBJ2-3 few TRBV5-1 CASSLARWHLRTDTQYF TGCGCCAGCAGCTTGGCCAGGTGGCATCTTCGTACAGATACGCAGTATTTT
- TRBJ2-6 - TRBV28 CASSSTRSGANVLTF TGTGCCAGCAGTTCGACACGCTCTGGGGCCAACGTCCTGACTTTC
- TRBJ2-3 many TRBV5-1 CASRSDGSLSTDTQYF TGCGCCAGCAGGTCGGACGGCAGCTTGTCCACAGATACGCAGTATTTT
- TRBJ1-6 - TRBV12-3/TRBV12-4 CASSSRQDPVSPLHF TGTGCCAGCAGCTCGAGACAGGATCCCGTTTCACCCCTCCACTTT
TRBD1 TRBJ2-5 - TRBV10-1 CASSEGSGGMETQYF TGCGCCAGCAGTGAGGGATCAGGGGGTATGGAGACCCAGTACTTC
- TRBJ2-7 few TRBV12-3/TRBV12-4 CASTYGRPGSYEQYF TGTGCCAGCACCTATGGACGCCCGGGGTCCTACGAGCAGTACTTC
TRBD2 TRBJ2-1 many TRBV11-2 CASSLESGAIYNEQFF TGTGCCAGCAGCTTAGAGAGCGGGGCCATCTACAATGAGCAGTTCTTC
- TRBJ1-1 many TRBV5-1 CASSSGVSTEAFF TGCGCCAGCAGCTCGGGGGTTTCCACTGAAGCTTTCTTT
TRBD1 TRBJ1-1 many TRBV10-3 CAIKRDREGTEAFF TGTGCCATCAAGCGGGACAGGGAAGGCACTGAAGCTTTCTTT
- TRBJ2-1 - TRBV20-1 CSADETYNEQFF TGCAGTGCTGACGAGACCTACAATGAGCAGTTCTTC
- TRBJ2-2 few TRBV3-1 CASSRGRFGGRGAGELFF TGTGCCAGCAGCCGGGGGCGCTTTGGGGGCCGGGGCGCCGGGGAGCTGTTTTTT
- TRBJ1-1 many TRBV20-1 CSARDFPKAFF TGCAGTGCTAGAGATTTCCCCAAAGCTTTCTTT
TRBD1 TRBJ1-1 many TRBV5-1 CASSLEQGAMNTEAFF TGCGCCAGCAGCTTGGAACAGGGGGCGATGAACACTGAAGCTTTCTTT
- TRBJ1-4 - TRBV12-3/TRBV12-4 CASSRVQGNRGEKLFF TGTGCCAGCAGTCGCGTCCAGGGGAATCGAGGTGAAAAACTGTTTTTT
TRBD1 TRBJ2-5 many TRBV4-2 CASSQELGQGWETQYF TGTGCCAGCAGCCAAGAACTCGGACAGGGATGGGAGACCCAGTACTTC
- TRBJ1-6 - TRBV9 CASSVDTDIDSPLHF TGTGCCAGCAGCGTAGACACGGACATCGATTCACCCCTCCACTTT
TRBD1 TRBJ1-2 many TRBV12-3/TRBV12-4 CATTGGENYGYTF TGTGCCACCACAGGGGGCGAGAACTATGGCTACACCTTC
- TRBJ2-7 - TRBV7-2 CASSLGTRSSYEQYF TGTGCCAGCAGCTTAGGGACAAGGAGCTCCTACGAGCAGTACTTC
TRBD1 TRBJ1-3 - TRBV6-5 CASSYFVGQGIGNTIYF TGTGCCAGCAGTTACTTCGTCGGACAGGGGATTGGAAACACCATATATTTT
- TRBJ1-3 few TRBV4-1 CASSSHQGSNRGNTIYF TGCGCCAGCAGCTCACATCAGGGATCGAATCGTGGAAACACCATATATTTT
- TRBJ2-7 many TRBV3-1 CASSSPTSLEQYF TGTGCCAGCAGCTCCCCAACTAGCCTCGAGCAGTACTTC
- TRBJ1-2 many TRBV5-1 CASSLEQAPNYGYTF TGCGCCAGCAGCTTGGAACAGGCCCCTAACTATGGCTACACCTTC
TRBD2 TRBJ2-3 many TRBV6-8 CASSYELAREDTQYF TGTGCCAGCAGTTACGAACTAGCGAGAGAAGATACGCAGTATTTT
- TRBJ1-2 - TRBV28 CASRPGRQSPYGYTF TGTGCCAGCAGACCGGGACGGCAGAGTCCCTATGGCTACACCTTC
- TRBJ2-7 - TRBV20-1 CSPVPTSSYEQYF TGCAGTCCCGTACCGACTAGCTCCTACGAGCAGTACTTC
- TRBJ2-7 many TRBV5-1 CASSSDRNPYEQYF TGCGCCAGCAGCTCCGACAGGAACCCCTACGAGCAGTACTTC
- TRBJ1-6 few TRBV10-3 CAISLRDGDNSPLHF TGTGCCATCAGCCTCCGGGACGGGGATAATTCACCCCTCCACTTT
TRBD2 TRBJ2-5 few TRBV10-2 CASGWGLAGGTQYF TGCGCCAGCGGATGGGGACTAGCGGGAGGGACCCAGTACTTC
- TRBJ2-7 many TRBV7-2 CASALRGPLRAYEQYF TGTGCCAGCGCACTGAGGGGACCCCTGAGGGCCTACGAGCAGTACTTC
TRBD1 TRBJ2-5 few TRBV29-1 CSVGSSSRGETQYF TGCAGCGTTGGTAGTTCTTCCAGGGGGGAGACCCAGTACTTC
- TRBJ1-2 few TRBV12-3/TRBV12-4 CASSYNIRGYTF TGTGCCAGCAGTTATAACATTCGGGGCTACACCTTC
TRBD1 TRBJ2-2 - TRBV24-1 CATSDPGQGDTGELFF TGTGCCACCAGTGATCCGGGACAGGGGGACACCGGGGAGCTGTTTTTT
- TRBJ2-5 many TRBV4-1 CASSQDVPRLRRQETQYF TGCGCCAGCAGCCAAGATGTACCTCGTTTGAGAAGGCAAGAGACCCAGTACTTC
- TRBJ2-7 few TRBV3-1 CASRVSSSYEQYF TGTGCCAGCAGGGTGAGTAGCTCCTACGAGCAGTACTTC
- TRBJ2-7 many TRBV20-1 CSASGLPSYEQYF TGCAGTGCTAGTGGGCTACCCTCCTACGAGCAGTACTTC
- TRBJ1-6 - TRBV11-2 CASSFISGSPLHF TGTGCCAGCAGCTTTATAAGTGGTTCACCCCTCCACTTT
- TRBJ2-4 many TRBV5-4 CASNTPKENIQYF TGTGCCAGCAATACCCCTAAGGAAAACATTCAGTACTTC
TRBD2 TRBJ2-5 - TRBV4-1 CASSYRLAGGPEGETRYF TGCGCCAGCAGCTACCGACTAGCGGGGGGGCCGGAGGGAGAGACCCGGTACTTC
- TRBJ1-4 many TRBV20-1 CSARDSNLLFF TGCAGTGCTAGAGATTCGAACCTTCTGTTTTTT
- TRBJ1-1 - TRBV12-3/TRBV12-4 CASSLDRQMNTEAFF TGTGCCAGCAGTTTAGACAGACAAATGAACACTGAAGCTTTCTTT
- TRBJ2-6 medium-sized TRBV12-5 CASGLGGSGANVLTF TGTGCTAGTGGTTTGGGTGGCTCTGGGGCCAACGTCCTGACTTTC
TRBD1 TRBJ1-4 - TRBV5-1 CASSLEGQASPNEKLFF TGCGCCAGCAGCTTGGAGGGACAGGCGTCACCTAATGAAAAACTGTTTTTT
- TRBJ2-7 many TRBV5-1 CASSLAAGNYYEQYF TGCGCCAGCAGCTTGGCTGCAGGGAACTACTACGAGCAGTACTTC
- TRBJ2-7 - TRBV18 CASSPSDRIYEQYF TGTGCCAGCTCACCAAGTGACAGGATCTACGAGCAGTACTTC
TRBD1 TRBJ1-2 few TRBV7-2 CASSEGQGEIYGYTF TGTGCCAGCAGCGAGGGACAGGGAGAGATCTATGGCTACACCTTC
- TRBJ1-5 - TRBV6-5 CASSYGNSNEPQHF TGTGCCAGCAGTTATGGGAATAGCAATGAGCCCCAGCATTTT